These 32 T cell receptor beta chains share one sample of origin, sequenced in a study of regulatory T cells in long-lasting Graves disease. The time point denotes: persistent/refractory GD, antithyroid drugs over 5 years with positive TRAb. PBMC-derived RNA was used for the TCR library. HTBI primers from iRepertoire and Arm-PCR of CDR3 regions yielded the TCR beta libraries. MiXCR, run by TCRdb on the multiplex PCR reads, gives a single entry per CDR3 protein. The table has some 420,000 distinct CDR3 sequences, approximately 23% seen once. The material sequenced was peripheral blood mononuclear cells (PBMCs), taken when the disease was refractory, from a patient treated with antithyroid drugs. The receptor source for this set is a female donor with Graves disease.

This clonotype has ten or more counts. This chain uses TRBV12-5 with TRBJ1-2, with 8 nucleotides matching TRBD1. Germline V gene sequence: CDR1 LGHNT, CDR2 FRNRAP. The V and J ends lost 7 bases and 7 bases, in that order; junction bases with no gene match: 8. The CDR3 loop spans 13 amino acids. The CDR3 nucleotides read TGTGCTAGTGTTCCAGGACAGGGTTTTGGCTACACCTTC. Translated: CASVPGQGFGYTF.

The gene calls are TRBV5-1 and TRBJ2-7; 11 bases match TRBD2. Losses at the gene ends were 0 bases for V and 1 base for J; bases not matched to a gene: 6. The CDR3 runs 17 residues. Looked up from germline, CDR1 is SGHRS and CDR2 is YFSETQ. This CDR3 is CASSLAWTSGRSYEQYF. The CDR3 coding sequence is TGCGCCAGCAGCTTGGCGTGGACTAGCGGGCGTTCCTACGAGCAGTACTTC. Together with reference TRBV5-1 and TRBJ2-7, the CDR3 gives the full variable domain: KAGVTQTPRYLIKTRGQQVTLSCSPISGHRSVSWYQQTPGQGLQFLFEYFSETQRNKGNFPGRFSGRQFSNSRSEMNVSTLELGDSALYLCASSLAWTSGRSYEQYFGPGTRLTVT.

This clonotype showed up many times. The chain is built from TRBV6-5 and TRBJ1-2; 8 bases agree with TRBD1. From germline, CDR1 is MNHEY and CDR2 SVGAGI. V lost 2 bases and J lost 4; bases outside the gene matches: 24. The CDR3 spans 21 residues. The CDR3 DNA sequence: TGTGCCAGCAGTTACCCGTATCGTTCCGGGACAGGAAACTTCGAACGCTATGGCTACACCTTC. Protein sequence: CASSYPYRSGTGNFERYGYTF.

This clonotype occurred a few times. The chain employs TRBV2 and TRBJ1-3; D ambiguous. The V gene's germline CDR1 is SNHLY and CDR2 FYNNEI. The CDR3 covers 17 residues. The V end was cut by 5 bases, the J end by 4 bases, with 21 bases between. CDR3 nucleotides: TGTGCCAGCAGTTTCTTGAGAAAGGTCGTGGTCGGAAACACCATATATTTT. Amino acid sequence: CASSFLRKVVVGNTIYF.

Regarding this clonotype: A much larger clone is a single base away; this may be a read error. The J gene is TRBJ1-5, the V gene TRBV15, with a tentative D call TRBD1 (6 bases). Germline V gene lookup returns CDR1 LNHNV and CDR2 YYDKDF (reference sequence). This CDR3 is 15 amino acids long. This chain's CDR3 is CATGRAGGTGQPQHF. DNA for the CDR3: TGTGCCACCGGCAGAGCCGGGGGCACAGGTCAGCCCCAGCATTTT.

Many counts were recorded for this clonotype. The V gene is TRBV6-1, the J gene TRBJ2-5, with 10 bases matching TRBD1. After removal of 1 base from V and 5 bases from J, the junction contained 4 bases not matched to a gene. This CDR3 has 15 residues. CDR1 MNHNS and CDR2 SASEGT come from the germline V gene. The CDR3 is CASSEGTGGRETQYF. DNA of the CDR3: TGTGCCAGCAGTGAAGGGACAGGGGGAAGGGAGACCCAGTACTTC.

In this sample, this clonotype turned up many times. The genes are TRBV28 and TRBJ1-1; no definite D call. The V and J ends lost 6 bases and 0 bases respectively, with 8 bases between them. Germline CDR1 reads MDHEN; CDR2 reads SYDVKM. The CDR3 runs to 13 residues. The CDR3 DNA reads TGTGCCAGCAGCTTGAGGCTGAACACTGAAGCTTTCTTT. The encoded protein is CASSLRLNTEAFF.

This clonotype was seen ten or more times. Relative to the germline gene, one junction end is altered; a read error may explain this. The V and J genes are TRBV7-2 and TRBJ1-1; D may be TRBD1 (6 bases). In germline, CDR1 is SGHTA, CDR2 FQGNSA. The CDR3 is 15 residues long. The DNA for the CDR3 is TGTGCCAGCAGCTGGCCCGGGACATCGGACACTGAAGCTTTCTTC. Translated: CASSWPGTSDTEAFF.

The chain employs TRBV5-1 and TRBJ2-7; TRBD2 matches at 9 bases. The length of the CDR3 is 16 residues. Germline V gene sequence: CDR1 SGHRS, CDR2 YFSETQ. The V segment lost 0 bases and the J segment 6 bases; nucleotides outside the gene matches: 10. The CDR3 DNA reads TGCGCCAGCAGCTTGGCCGGAGCGGGAGGTGGGAGCGAGCAGTACTTC. It translates to CASSLAGAGGGSEQYF.

This clonotype has a handful of counts. The V gene is TRBV7-9, the J gene TRBJ1-4, with D perhaps matching TRBD1 (5 bases). This CDR3 spans 16 amino acids. The V gene lost 0 bases and the J gene lost 7 bases, with 15 bases spanning the gap. Germline V lookup: CDR1 SEHNR, CDR2 FQNEAQ (reference sequence). The CDR3 spells CASSLALGQGTEKLFF. In DNA form, the CDR3 reads TGTGCCAGCAGCTTAGCGCTCGGGCAGGGTACTGAAAAACTGTTTTTT.

The chain uses TRBV30 and TRBJ2-7; 12 nucleotides match TRBD2. The CDR3 has 16 residues. The V segment lost 2 bases and the J segment 2 bases; nucleotides outside the gene matches: 7. The germline V gene has CDR1 GTSNPN and CDR2 SVGIG (reference sequence). The CDR3 region is CAWSPLTSGSAYEQYF. The DNA of the CDR3 is TGTGCCTGGAGTCCCTTGACTAGCGGGAGCGCCTACGAGCAGTACTTC.

This clonotype was seen repeatedly, ten times or more. This chain links TRBV28 with TRBJ1-5; no clear D. Germline V gene sequence: CDR1 MDHEN, CDR2 SYDVKM. V was pared by 4 bases and J by 3 bases, with 16 bases between. This CDR3 has 16 residues. The CDR3 sequence: CASSSLGMSDNQPQHF. The CDR3 DNA reads TGTGCCAGCAGTTCTTTAGGGATGAGTGACAATCAGCCCCAGCATTTT.

The chain uses TRBV5-5 and TRBJ2-7; D may be TRBD1 (6 bases). Trimming shortened V by 1 base and J by 3 bases, and 14 bases separated the two germline ends. The CDR3 is 15 amino acids. Per germline, CDR1 SGHKS and CDR2 YYEKEE (reference sequence). DNA of the CDR3: TGTGCCAGCAGCTTGAGACAGGCTCAGATCTACGAGCAGTACTTC. Translation gives CASSLRQAQIYEQYF.

Ten or more counts support this clonotype. The rearrangement joins TRBV28 to TRBJ1-5, with D unclear. This CDR3 has 14 residues. Germline V lookup: CDR1 MDHEN, CDR2 SYDVKM. V shed 2 bases and J shed 6 bases, with 11 bases lying between them. CDR3 residues: CASSLEGMGQPQHF. CDR3 nucleotide sequence: TGTGCCAGCAGTTTAGAGGGTATGGGTCAGCCCCAGCATTTT.

This chain uses TRBV2 with TRBJ2-3, with TRBD2 matching over 9 bases. Looked up from germline, CDR1 is SNHLY and CDR2 is FYNNEI. This CDR3 spans 17 amino acids. V shed 6 bases and J 2 bases; nucleotides not matched to a gene: 12. Here the CDR3 DNA reads TGTGCCAGCAGAGGACCCCCTAGCGGGGCTTTCACAGATACGCAGTATTTT. This codes for CASRGPPSGAFTDTQYF.

The chain uses TRBV11-2 and TRBJ2-2; no reliable D call. The CDR3 is 14 residues long. V lost 5 bases and J lost 6, with 13 bases in between. The germline V gene has CDR1 SGHAT and CDR2 FQNNGV. The CDR3 loop is CASSAMEWSGELFF. The CDR3 nucleotides are TGTGCCAGCAGCGCAATGGAGTGGTCCGGGGAGCTGTTTTTT.

V and J are TRBV6-1 and TRBJ2-2, with D tentatively TRBD1 (6 bases). The CDR3 consists of 14 residues. V was cut by 4 bases and J by 5 bases, with 11 bases left in between. Germline-derived CDR1 and CDR2 are MNHNS and SASEGT. In DNA, the CDR3 is TGTGCCAGCAGTGCGACACAGGGAACCGGGGAGCTGTTTTTT. This codes for CASSATQGTGELFF.

In regard to this clonotype: A much larger clone lies a single base off, so this may be a read error. The gene calls are TRBV6-5 and TRBJ2-7; no clear D. The CDR3 runs to 16 residues. Germline CDR1 reads MNHEY; CDR2 reads SVGAGI. CDR3 sequence reads: CASSYGWGPLSYEQCF. CDR3 coding DNA: TGTGCCAGCAGTTACGGATGGGGTCCTCTCTCCTACGAGCAGTGCTTC.

V gene TRBV7-2 combines with J gene TRBJ1-5; D possibly corresponds to TRBD1 (6 bases). The length of the CDR3 is 15 residues. The germline V gene has CDR1 SGHTA and CDR2 FQGNSA. Trimming cost V 5 bases and J 1 base, with 12 bases left between them. The CDR3 DNA reads as TGTGCCAGCAGCCGTAGCGGACAGAGCAATCAGCCCCAGCATTTT. Its protein is CASSRSGQSNQPQHF.

The J gene is TRBJ2-7, the V gene TRBV29-1; 9 bases are shared with TRBD1. The V gene's germline CDR1 is SQVTM and CDR2 ANQGSEA. The CDR3 is 13 amino acids. Losses at the gene ends were 6 bases for V and 4 bases for J; bases not matched to a gene: 7. The CDR3 nucleotides are TGCAGCGTAGGACAGGGGCTAGGGTACGAGCAGTACTTC. Protein product: CSVGQGLGYEQYF.

This chain joins TRBV3-1 and TRBJ1-4, with a possible D match to TRBD1 (5 bases). This CDR3 contains 18 residues. Trimming cost V 4 bases and J 0 bases, with 18 bases left between them. Germline loops: CDR1 LGHDT, CDR2 YNNKEL (reference sequence). The DNA of the CDR3 is TGTGCCAGCAGCCGGCTGGGGTGGCAGGGTCCAACTAATGAAAAACTGTTTTTT. Protein sequence: CASSRLGWQGPTNEKLFF.

V gene TRBV10-3 combines with J gene TRBJ2-1; possibly TRBD1 or TRBD2 for D (5 bases each). The CDR3 is 14 residues long. V lost 11 bases and J lost 3, with 17 bases in between. Germline V gives CDR1 ENHRY, CDR2 SYGVKD. CDR3: CAASRGRDYNEQFF. CDR3 coding DNA: TGTGCCGCCTCCCGGGGCCGGGACTACAATGAGCAGTTCTTC.

The chain has TRBV12-5 and TRBJ1-1; TRBD1 agrees at 9 bases. The V segment lost 6 bases and the J segment 4 bases; nucleotides outside the gene matches: 6. Germline assignment: CDR1 LGHNT and CDR2 FRNRAP. CDR3 length equals 14 residues. The CDR3 sequence is CASGPGQGTTEAFF. In DNA, the CDR3 is TGTGCTAGTGGCCCGGGACAGGGAACCACTGAAGCTTTCTTT. Drawing the rest from reference TRBV12-5 and TRBJ1-1, the complete variable domain is DARVTQTPRHKVTEMGQEVTMRCQPILGHNTVFWYRQTMMQGLELLAYFRNRAPLDDSGMPKDRFSAEMPDATLATLKIQPSEPRDSAVYFCASGPGQGTTEAFFGQGTRLTVV.

The V gene is TRBV5-8, the J gene TRBJ1-6, with unresolved D. The CDR3 covers 16 residues. The germline V gene has CDR1 SGHTS and CDR2 YDEGEE. V dropped 1 base and J dropped 8 bases, with 16 bases sitting between them. The CDR3 DNA is TGTGCCAGCAGCTTGTTATGGAGGGAGTTGGATTCACCCCTCCACTTT. Translated, it gives CASSLLWRELDSPLHF.

Many counts were recorded for this clonotype. V gene TRBV28 combines with J gene TRBJ1-1, with 9 bases fitting TRBD1. The germline CDR1 and CDR2 sequences are MDHEN and SYDVKM. Trimming at V came to 5 bases and at J to 1 base, leaving 5 bases not matched to a gene. The CDR3 totals 15 residues. In DNA form, the CDR3 reads TGTGCCAGCAGTCCCGGACAGGGGCGGAACACTGAAGCTTTCTTT. It translates to CASSPGQGRNTEAFF. The complete variable domain, with remaining parts taken from reference TRBV28 and TRBJ1-1, reads DVKVTQSSRYLVKRTGEKVFLECVQDMDHENMFWYRQDPGLGLRLIYFSYDVKMKEKGDIPEGYSVSREKKERFSLILESASTNQTSMYLCASSPGQGRNTEAFFGQGTRLTVV.

This clonotype was counted between two and nine times. The V gene is TRBV28, the J gene TRBJ2-1; 11 bases match TRBD2. Germline CDR1 MDHEN, CDR2 SYDVKM. The CDR3 contains 15 residues. Unmatched junction bases numbered 2, after V lost 5 bases and J lost 2 bases. The CDR3 sequence: CASSATSGAYNEQFF. The DNA of the CDR3 is TGTGCCAGCAGTGCGACTAGCGGGGCCTACAATGAGCAGTTCTTC.

This clonotype was picked up many times. CDR3 sequence: CATSSWGRRGHSPLHF. The CDR3 DNA sequence: TGTGCCACCAGCAGCTGGGGCCGGCGGGGCCATTCACCCCTCCACTTT. The genes are TRBV15 and TRBJ1-6, with D tentatively TRBD1 (5 bases). Germline CDR1 is LNHNV and CDR2 is YYDKDF (reference sequence). Trimming removed 3 bases at V and 8 bases at J, with 17 bases between. The CDR3 contains 16 residues.

The chain has TRBV7-2 and TRBJ2-1; the match to TRBD2 covers 14 bases. V was clipped by 7 bases and J by 9 bases; unmatched bases: 8. The V gene's germline CDR1 is SGHTA and CDR2 FQGNSA. The CDR3 consists of 15 residues. The CDR3 DNA reads TGTGCCAGCAACCCGACTAGCGGGGGGGCCCTTGAGCAGTTCTTC. This gives the protein CASNPTSGGALEQFF.

This clonotype was seen repeatedly, ten times or more. This chain connects TRBV11-2 to TRBJ1-6; perhaps TRBD1 as D (5 bases). V was shortened by 5 bases and J by 7 bases, with 18 bases between the two germline ends. CDR1 and CDR2 from the germline V gene are SGHAT and FQNNGV. The CDR3 consists of 16 residues. The CDR3 nucleotides read TGTGCCAGCAGCCCTATCGACAGAACCAGAAATTCACCCCTCCACTTT. Protein product: CASSPIDRTRNSPLHF.

V and J are TRBV27 and TRBJ1-1, with D perhaps TRBD1 (5 bases). Germline CDR1 MNHEY, CDR2 SMNVEV (reference sequence). Trimming took 6 bases from V and 6 from J, leaving 14 bases between them. There are 13 residues in the CDR3. DNA for the CDR3: TGTGCCAGCAGCAGGAGCCGGGGCGCTGAAGCTTTCTTT. Translation gives CASSRSRGAEAFF.

This clonotype was detected many times. The V gene is TRBV2, the J gene TRBJ1-2, with a tentative D call TRBD1 (5 bases). CDR1 and CDR2 from the germline V gene are SNHLY and FYNNEI. V was trimmed by 6 bases and J by 4 bases, leaving 15 bases between them. The CDR3 is 14 residues long. The CDR3 DNA follows: TGTGCCAGCAGAGCAGGGAGTGCGGCCTATGGCTACACCTTC. It translates to CASRAGSAAYGYTF.

This clonotype was counted a few times. The chain has TRBV2 and TRBJ2-1; 14 positions agree with TRBD2. Germline CDR1 SNHLY, CDR2 FYNNEI. This CDR3 has 16 residues. Trimming at V came to 6 bases and at J to 9 bases, leaving 10 bases not matched to a gene. DNA of the CDR3: TGTGCCAGCAGGGACGGGACTAGCGGGAGAATTTCTGAGCAGTTCTTC. Its translation is CASRDGTSGRISEQFF.